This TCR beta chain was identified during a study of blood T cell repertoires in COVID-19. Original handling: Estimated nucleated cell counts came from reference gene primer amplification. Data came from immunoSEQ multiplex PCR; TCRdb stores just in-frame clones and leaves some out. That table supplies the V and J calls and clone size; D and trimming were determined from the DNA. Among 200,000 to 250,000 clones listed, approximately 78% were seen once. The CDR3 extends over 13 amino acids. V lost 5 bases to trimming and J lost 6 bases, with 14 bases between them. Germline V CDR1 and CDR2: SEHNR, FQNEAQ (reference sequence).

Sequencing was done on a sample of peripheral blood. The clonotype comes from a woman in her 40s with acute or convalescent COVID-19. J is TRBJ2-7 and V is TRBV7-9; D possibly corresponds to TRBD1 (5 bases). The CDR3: CASSPKQASEQYF. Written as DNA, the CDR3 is TGTGCCAGCAGCCCAAAACAGGCATCCGAGCAGTACTTC.